The next 21 T cell receptor beta chains were all read from a single sample in a study of blood T cell repertoires in COVID-19. Sequencing used immunoSEQ multiplex PCR; TCRdb keeps in-frame clones, though not all of them. Found here are some 150,000 clones, roughly nine tenths of them singletons; the top ten hold about 4.2%. The material sequenced was peripheral blood. Source of these receptors: a woman aged 55 to 70 with active or convalescent COVID-19.

DNA of the CDR3: TGTGCCAGCAGCGGACAGAGGGGGAGTCCCTGGAGGACTGAAGCTTTCTTT. It encodes CASSGQRGSPWRTEAFF. V usage is TRBV21-1 and J usage is TRBJ1-1; the D call in the table, TRBD1, was not verified against the DNA. TRBV21-1 is termed a pseudogene. CDR3 size: 17 residues.

This chain joins TRBV19 and TRBJ1-1; perhaps TRBD1 as D (5 bases). V dropped 4 bases and J dropped 3 bases, with 15 bases sitting between them. Germline-derived CDR1 and CDR2 are LNHDA and SQIVND (reference sequence). The CDR3 extends over 15 amino acids. CDR3 sequence reads: CASSTWTTVDTEAFF. Here the CDR3 DNA reads TGTGCCAGTAGTACTTGGACAACGGTGGACACTGAAGCTTTCTTT.

J is TRBJ1-5 and V is TRBV18; D call uncertain. This CDR3 has 15 amino acids. CDR1 is KGHSH and CDR2 is LQKENI in the germline V gene. V was pared by 2 bases and J by 6 bases, with 14 bases between. The CDR3 sequence is CASSPSHHSGQPQHF. DNA for the CDR3: TGTGCCAGCTCACCATCACACCATTCTGGTCAGCCCCAGCATTTT.

The chain joins TRBV5-8 to TRBJ1-4; a possible D gene is TRBD1 (6 bases). Germline assignment: CDR1 SGHTS and CDR2 YDEGEE. The CDR3 totals 15 residues. Between the trimmed V and J ends, which lost 3 bases and 4 bases, there was a span of 13 bases. The CDR3 DNA reads as TGTGCCAGCAGCTCTCTACAGGGTTTTAATGAAAAACTGTTTTTT. Residues: CASSSLQGFNEKLFF.

The CDR3 sequence: CASSMGQGVKTEAFF. CDR3 coding DNA: TGTGCCAGTAGTATGGGACAGGGGGTCAAAACTGAAGCTTTCTTT. The V gene is TRBV19, the J gene TRBJ1-1; 11 positions match TRBD1. Germline values: CDR1 LNHDA, CDR2 SQIVND (reference sequence). The length of the CDR3 is 15 residues. J lost 5 bases, V lost 3 bases, and 5 bases had no gene match.

V is TRBV30 and J is TRBJ1-3; D may be TRBD1 (6 bases). CDR3 length: 16 amino acids. Deletions cut 4 bases from V and 3 bases from J, with 19 bases between. Per the germline V gene, CDR1 is GTSNPN and CDR2 is SVGIG (reference sequence). The CDR3 protein is CAWTPEGTRIGNTIYF. CDR3 nucleotides: TGTGCCTGGACCCCTGAGGGGACAAGAATTGGAAACACCATATATTTT.

V gene TRBV15 combines with J gene TRBJ2-3; 7 bases match TRBD1. The CDR3 extends over 14 amino acids. Germline lookup yields CDR1 LNHNV and CDR2 YYDKDF (reference sequence). Trimming at V came to 4 bases and at J to 4 bases, leaving 5 bases not matched to a gene. DNA for the CDR3: TGTGCCACCAGCACTAGGGACAGCCCAGATACGCAGTATTTT. Encoded protein: CATSTRDSPDTQYF.

The chain carries TRBV7-6 and TRBJ1-5, with D unclear. CDR3 length equals 14 residues. The V and J ends lost 1 base and 1 base respectively, with 5 bases between them. Germline assignment: CDR1 SGHVS and CDR2 FNYEAQ. CDR3 sequence: CASSLGPSNQPQHF. The CDR3 DNA reads TGTGCCAGCAGCTTAGGGCCCAGCAATCAGCCCCAGCATTTT.

V gene TRBV19 combines with J gene TRBJ1-2; 8 bases agree with TRBD1. V shed 6 bases and J 6 bases; nucleotides not matched to a gene: 9. The CDR3 covers 14 residues. The germline CDR1 and CDR2 sequences are LNHDA and SQIVND (reference sequence). The CDR3 DNA reads TGTGCCAGTAGGTTTCAGACAGGGGTAAATGGCTACACCTTC. Its translation: CASRFQTGVNGYTF. Complete variable domain (other parts from reference TRBV19 and TRBJ1-2): DGGITQSPKYLFRKEGQNVTLSCEQNLNHDAMYWYRQDPGQGLRLIYYSQIVNDFQKGDIAEGYSVSREKKESFPLTVTSAQKNPTAFYLCASRFQTGVNGYTFGSGTRLTVV.

The rearrangement uses TRBV4-1 and TRBJ2-7; D may be TRBD1 (5 bases). Germline V gives CDR1 MGHRA, CDR2 YSYEKL. The CDR3 consists of 14 residues. The ends were cut back, 0 bases at V and 4 bases at J, with 10 bases in the middle. CDR3 in amino acids: CASSQEARDYEQYF. CDR3 sequence (DNA): TGCGCCAGCAGCCAAGAAGCCAGGGATTACGAGCAGTACTTC.

The J gene is TRBJ2-7, the V gene TRBV20-1, with D possibly being TRBD1 (5 bases). CDR3 size: 13 residues. Germline V CDR1 and CDR2: DFQATT, SNEGSKA (reference sequence). V gave up 3 bases and J gave up 3 bases, with 12 bases separating them. CDR3 in amino acids: CSASKGLGYEQYF. The CDR3 bases are TGCAGTGCTAGTAAGGGGCTGGGCTACGAGCAGTACTTC.

This rearrangement joins TRBV5-1 to TRBJ2-5; a possible D gene is TRBD2 (6 bases). The V end lost 0 bases, the J end lost 2 bases, and 11 bases lay between the germline ends. The length of the CDR3 is 15 residues. CDR1 is SGHRS and CDR2 is YFSETQ in the germline V gene. CDR3 DNA sequence: TGCGCCAGCAGCTTGGGAGGGGACTGGCAAGAGACCCAGTACTTC. It is translated as CASSLGGDWQETQYF.

This chain links TRBV6-1 with TRBJ1-5; D is perhaps TRBD1 (6 bases). The CDR3 is 21 residues long. Between the trimmed V and J ends, which lost 2 bases and 5 bases, there was a span of 31 bases. Per the germline V gene, CDR1 is MNHNS and CDR2 is SASEGT. The CDR3 region is CASSERTELGSKSNTDQPQHF. The CDR3 nucleotides read TGTGCCAGCAGTGAAAGGACAGAATTAGGATCCAAGTCGAACACCGATCAGCCCCAGCATTTT.

This clone was picked up one time. The chain employs TRBV10-3 and TRBJ1-1; 11 bases are shared with TRBD1. This CDR3 spans 15 amino acids. The germline V gene has CDR1 ENHRY and CDR2 SYGVKD. Trimming cost V 3 bases and J 5 bases; bases outside gene matches: 5. CDR3 DNA sequence: TGTGCCATCAGTGACAAGGGGACAGGGGGTACTGAAGCTTTCTTT. Protein sequence: CAISDKGTGGTEAFF.

V gene TRBV4-1 combines with J gene TRBJ1-4, with 9 bases matching TRBD1. V shed 4 bases, J shed 5 bases, and the junction held 8 bases outside the gene matches. Germline assignment: CDR1 MGHRA and CDR2 YSYEKL. CDR3 length equals 16 residues. The CDR3 reads CASSRITGTGNEKLFF. CDR3 DNA sequence: TGCGCCAGCAGCCGGATTACCGGGACAGGGAATGAAAAACTGTTTTTT.

This clone turned up a few times. This sequence joins TRBV5-4 and TRBJ1-2, with a possible D match to TRBD1 (5 bases). V lost 2 bases to trimming and J lost 6 bases, with 8 bases between them. The CDR3 contains 12 residues. Germline V gene lookup returns CDR1 SGHNT and CDR2 YYREEE (reference sequence). DNA for the CDR3: TGTGCCAGCAGCTTTTGGGGGGATGGCTACACCTTC. This encodes CASSFWGDGYTF.

The chain recombines TRBV4-3 with TRBJ2-3; 15 bases align to TRBD2. CDR1 and CDR2 from the germline V gene are LGHNA and YSLEER. J was trimmed by 3 bases and V by 3 bases; bases with no gene match: 4. There are 17 residues in the CDR3. CDR3 sequence (DNA): TGCGCCAGCAGCCAGAGAGGACTAGCGGGAGGGACAGATACGCAGTATTTT. Translated: CASSQRGLAGGTDTQYF.

The chain uses TRBV19 and TRBJ1-2, with a possible D match to TRBD1 (5 bases). The CDR3 totals 18 residues. V gave up 3 bases and J gave up 5 bases, with 25 bases separating them. CDR1 and CDR2 from the germline V gene are LNHDA and SQIVND (reference sequence). The CDR3 coding sequence is TGTGCCAGTAGTATCAGTGTCTACCCAAGCCAGGGTACGTATGGCTACACCTTC. It codes for CASSISVYPSQGTYGYTF.

The chain links TRBV18 to TRBJ2-1; D might be TRBD2 (5 bases). This CDR3 has 15 residues. Deletions cut 2 bases from V and 5 bases from J, with 13 bases between. Per the germline V gene, CDR1 is KGHSH and CDR2 is LQKENI. CDR3 sequence reads: CASSPVWRKHNEQFF. CDR3 in DNA: TGTGCCAGCTCACCAGTGTGGAGGAAACACAATGAGCAGTTCTTC. Drawing the rest from reference TRBV18 and TRBJ2-1, the complete variable domain is NAGVMQNPRHLVRRRGQEARLRCSPMKGHSHVYWYRQLPEEGLKFMVYLQKENIIDESGMPKERFSAEFPKEGPSILRIQQVVRGDSAAYFCASSPVWRKHNEQFFGPGTRLTVL.

V usage is TRBV4-3 and J usage is TRBJ2-7; maybe TRBD2 (5 bases). The V gene lost 1 base and the J gene lost 0 bases, with 10 bases spanning the gap. The germline CDR1 and CDR2 sequences are LGHNA and YSLEER. The CDR3 spans 15 residues. The CDR3 DNA follows: TGCGCCAGCAGCCAAGGTGGCACTAGCTCCTACGAGCAGTACTTC. It encodes CASSQGGTSSYEQYF.

The chain combines TRBV18 with TRBJ1-2; D uncertain. Germline assignment: CDR1 KGHSH and CDR2 LQKENI. There are 13 residues in the CDR3. V was clipped by 1 base and J by 8 bases, with 11 bases between them. The DNA for the CDR3 is TGTGCCAGCTCACCACAAGACTGGAGCGGCTACACCTTC. It translates to CASSPQDWSGYTF.